Listed here are 23 T cell receptor beta chains from one sample, sequenced in a study of blood T cell dynamics during melanoma immunotherapy (TCRdb year 2020). Their antigen targets remain unknown. The paper's findings and limits, for the study overall: Among sorted CD8+ subsets, the highest similarity to cfDNA CDR3 sequences and the highest clonality were observed in TIE cells, which was suggestive of active turnover with convergence on dominant clones.

In light of the paper, this sample's time point label describes: week 3, after first cycle of checkpoint inhibitor. Memory T cells with a CD3+ CD4- CD8+ CD45RA- CD45RO-high CD27- CCR7- phenotype were defined as immune-effector (TIE) cells. The method behind the library was the immunoSEQ multiplex PCR assay. Not all clones reach the TCRdb copy of this immuneACCESS table, which keeps in-frame sequences only. Checked studies attribute under half of the gap to unresolved V genes and leave the rest unexplained. In this sample the table shows some 2,200 clones, around 76% of which occur a single time. The ten biggest clones cover approximately 5.2% of the sample. Sample: CD8+ T cells from blood, taken from a patient treated with checkpoint blockade. The cell subset or site label on this specimen signifies: immune-effector CD8+ memory T cells, CD45RO-high CCR7- CD27-. The receptor source for this set is a human donor with melanoma.

This clone was found once. This chain links TRBV2 with TRBJ2-1; D unclear. This CDR3 spans 15 amino acids. Germline-derived CDR1 and CDR2 are SNHLY and FYNNEI. V was pared by 5 bases and J by 0 bases, with 11 bases between. CDR3 sequence (DNA): TGTGCCAGCAGTCCCCCGGCAAGCTCCTACAATGAGCAGTTCTTC. This translates into CASSPPASSYNEQFF.

The V call is TRBV5-1, the J call TRBJ2-1; 8 bases fit TRBD1. V trimming: 7 bases; J trimming: 4 bases; junction bases outside the gene matches: 10. CDR1 and CDR2 (germline): SGHRS, YFSETQ. There are 15 residues in the CDR3. CDR3 residues: CASGILGQAYNEQFF. CDR3 nucleotide sequence: TGCGCCAGCGGAATATTGGGACAGGCGTACAATGAGCAGTTCTTC.

The chain links TRBV7-9 to TRBJ1-4; 7 bases line up with TRBD1. This CDR3 has 16 residues. With 5 bases clipped from V and 0 bases from J, the junction kept 6 bases outside the gene matches. Per germline, CDR1 SEHNR and CDR2 FQNEAQ (reference sequence). DNA for the CDR3: TGTGCCAGCAGCCAAGGCGGACAGGCAACTAATGAAAAACTGTTTTTT. Translation: CASSQGGQATNEKLFF.

V gene TRBV19 combines with J gene TRBJ1-1; D remains ambiguous. The germline V and J ends were trimmed by 4 bases and 6 bases, with 15 bases remaining between them. The CDR3 spans 14 residues. CDR1 is LNHDA, CDR2 SQIVND, per germline (reference sequence). The CDR3 region has the DNA TGTGCCAGTAGTACGGGATCCGGTGGGGCTGAAGCTTTCTTT. This codes for CASSTGSGGAEAFF.

The gene calls are TRBV19 and TRBJ1-2, with D uncertain. The CDR3 is made up of 14 amino acids. Germline CDR1 reads LNHDA; CDR2 reads SQIVND (reference sequence). V dropped 6 bases and J dropped 3 bases, with 14 bases sitting between them. In DNA form, the CDR3 reads TGTGCCAGTAGGACAACTACAGCCTACTATGGCTACACCTTC. It specifies CASRTTTAYYGYTF.

The V and J genes are TRBV4-1 and TRBJ2-5; D not resolved. Per germline, CDR1 MGHRA and CDR2 YSYEKL. Trimming pared 0 bases from V and 3 bases from J, leaving 11 bases between. This CDR3 has 15 amino acids. The CDR3 region has the DNA TGCGCCAGCAGCCAAGATCTAGGCAGGAAAGAGACCCAGTACTTC. Its protein product is CASSQDLGRKETQYF.

The genes are TRBV11-2 and TRBJ1-1, with TRBD1 matching over 8 bases. CDR1 is SGHAT and CDR2 is FQNNGV in the germline V gene. The CDR3 loop spans 13 amino acids. V gave up 3 bases and J gave up 5 bases; unmatched junction bases: 2. The CDR3 sequence: CASSFTGGTEAFF. In DNA, the CDR3 is TGTGCCAGCAGCTTCACAGGGGGAACTGAAGCTTTCTTT.

The chain combines TRBV6-1 with TRBJ2-5, with 7 nucleotides matching TRBD1. Germline-derived CDR1 and CDR2 are MNHNS and SASEGT. Trimming at V came to 8 bases and at J to 0 bases, leaving 3 bases not matched to a gene. CDR3 length equals 13 residues. CDR3 bases: TGTGCCAGCGGGGGACAGTACCAAGAGACCCAGTACTTC. Translating it yields CASGGQYQETQYF.

V and J are TRBV6-7 and TRBJ1-1; D call uncertain. TRBV6-7 is assigned to the ORF class and has an uncertain function. CDR3 length: 15 amino acids. V was pared by 4 bases and J by 2 bases, with 14 bases between. Here the CDR3 DNA reads TGTGCCAGCAGTTCCGGCTGCAGCCTTAACACTGAAGCTTTCTTT. It yields the protein CASSSGCSLNTEAFF.

This chain joins TRBV28 and TRBJ2-2; D gene unclear. The V end lost 3 bases, the J end lost 4 bases, and 9 bases lay between the germline ends. Germline V gives CDR1 MDHEN, CDR2 SYDVKM. The CDR3 has 14 amino acids. CDR3 in DNA: TGTGCCAGCAGTTTTGCACGGAGCACCGGGGAGCTGTTTTTT. Its translation is CASSFARSTGELFF.

V is TRBV18 and J is TRBJ2-2; D is unclear. V lost 6 bases to trimming and J lost 3 bases, with 11 bases between them. The CDR3 sequence is 14 residues long. CDR1 is KGHSH and CDR2 is LQKENI in the germline V gene. Here the CDR3 reads CASSPPIDTGELFF. The CDR3 DNA sequence: TGTGCCAGCTCCCCCCCGATTGACACCGGGGAGCTGTTTTTT.

The rearrangement links TRBV28 to TRBJ2-1; 10 bases map to TRBD2. From germline, CDR1 is MDHEN and CDR2 SYDVKM. J gave up 0 bases and V 4 bases, and 12 bases lay outside the gene matches. The CDR3 loop spans 19 amino acids. The CDR3 loop reads CASSSTPPPSGSSYNEQFF. The CDR3 DNA reads TGTGCCAGCAGTTCTACCCCGCCCCCTAGCGGGAGCTCCTACAATGAGCAGTTCTTC. The full variable domain, with the rest looked up from reference TRBV28 and TRBJ2-1, is DVKVTQSSRYLVKRTGEKVFLECVQDMDHENMFWYRQDPGLGLRLIYFSYDVKMKEKGDIPEGYSVSREKKERFSLILESASTNQTSMYLCASSSTPPPSGSSYNEQFFGPGTRLTVL.

The J gene is TRBJ1-2, the V gene TRBV29-1; TRBD1 agrees at 7 bases. Germline lookup yields CDR1 SQVTM and CDR2 ANQGSEA. J lost 4 bases, V lost 6 bases, and 5 bases had no gene match. This CDR3 is 12 amino acids long. The CDR3 nucleotides read TGCAGCGTGTTGACAGGGCTCTATGGCTACACCTTC. It yields the protein CSVLTGLYGYTF.

This chain joins TRBV10-2 and TRBJ2-1; perhaps D is TRBD1 or TRBD2 (5 bases each). Trimming took 7 bases from V and 6 from J, leaving 13 bases between them. Germline V gives CDR1 WSHSY, CDR2 SAAADI. The CDR3 is 13 residues long. The CDR3 DNA reads TGCGCCAGCACCGGGACGTCAAGCAATGAGCAGTTCTTC. Amino acids: CASTGTSSNEQFF.

The genes are TRBV10-2 and TRBJ2-3, with 9 bases matching TRBD2. CDR1 is WSHSY and CDR2 is SAAADI in the germline V gene. J gave up 0 bases and V 8 bases, and 3 bases lay outside the gene matches. CDR3 length: 14 residues. CDR3 amino acids: CASGGLASTDTQYF. The CDR3 coding sequence is TGCGCCAGCGGGGGACTAGCCAGCACAGATACGCAGTATTTT.

The chain carries TRBV9 and TRBJ2-5, with D possibly TRBD2 on 5 matching bases. V shed 4 bases and J shed 5 bases, with 18 bases lying between them. Germline values: CDR1 SGDLS, CDR2 YYNGEE. This CDR3 region has 15 residues. CDR3 sequence: CASSPASGGRETQYF. For the CDR3, the DNA is TGTGCCAGCAGCCCAGCCAGCGGAGGTCGGGAGACCCAGTACTTC.

The chain is built from TRBV21-1 and TRBJ2-1; the DNA was not used to check the table's D call, TRBD1. TRBV21-1 is a documented pseudogene. The CDR3 is 15 amino acids. Here the CDR3 reads CASSITGGIYNEQFF. The CDR3 bases are TGTGCCAGCAGCATTACAGGGGGAATTTACAATGAGCAGTTCTTC.

This chain uses TRBV29-1 with TRBJ2-1; 7 bases map to TRBD2. In germline, CDR1 is SQVTM, CDR2 ANQGSEA. The V segment lost 4 bases and the J segment 3 bases; nucleotides outside the gene matches: 9. There are 15 residues in the CDR3. CDR3 sequence: CSVGNGGEIYNEQFF. CDR3 DNA sequence: TGCAGCGTTGGGAATGGGGGGGAGATCTACAATGAGCAGTTCTTC.

This clone was seen a few times. Other DNA sequences of this sample code for an identical CDR3. The genes are TRBV7-9 and TRBJ2-5, with D possibly being TRBD2 (5 bases). The CDR3 has 17 amino acids. Germline assignment: CDR1 SEHNR and CDR2 FQNEAQ (reference sequence). Trimming took off 3 bases at V and 7 bases at J, with 24 bases between the two ends. CDR3 sequence reads: CASSFADLRVGVGTQYF. In nucleotides, the CDR3 is TGTGCCAGCAGCTTCGCCGACCTACGAGTCGGGGTGGGGACCCAGTACTTC.

The V and J genes are TRBV5-1 and TRBJ1-2, with 7 bases matching TRBD1. The CDR3 length is 16 residues. The trim removed 5 bases at V and 1 base at J, leaving 11 bases unmatched. Germline values: CDR1 SGHRS, CDR2 YFSETQ. The chain's CDR3 is CASRAAQGGRNYGYTF. CDR3 sequence (DNA): TGCGCCAGCAGGGCAGCTCAGGGGGGCCGTAACTATGGCTACACCTTC.

The chain employs TRBV6-1 and TRBJ1-2, with TRBD1 matching 8 bases. The CDR3 is 13 residues long. Trimming at V came to 6 bases and at J to 4 bases, leaving 4 bases not matched to a gene. Per germline, CDR1 MNHNS and CDR2 SASEGT. CDR3 protein: CASSLTGVYGYTF. CDR3 nucleotide sequence: TGTGCCAGCAGCCTGACAGGGGTCTATGGCTACACCTTC.

The rearrangement joins TRBV27 to TRBJ2-2; D remains ambiguous. The germline V gene encodes CDR1 MNHEY and CDR2 SMNVEV (reference sequence). Trimming stripped 3 bases from V and 6 bases from J, with 11 bases between. The CDR3 loop spans 14 amino acids. The CDR3 sequence: CASSLMGIAGELFF. DNA of the CDR3: TGTGCCAGCAGTTTGATGGGAATCGCCGGGGAGCTGTTTTTT.

This chain links TRBV6-6 with TRBJ2-7; D possibly uses TRBD1 or TRBD2 (5 bases each). Germline CDR1 reads MNHNY; CDR2 reads SVGAGI (reference sequence). CDR3 size: 16 residues. V gave up 6 bases and J gave up 1 base, with 19 bases separating them. The CDR3 reads CASRGTWDGGSYEQYF. CDR3 DNA: TGTGCCAGCAGAGGAACCTGGGACGGTGGATCCTACGAGCAGTACTTC.